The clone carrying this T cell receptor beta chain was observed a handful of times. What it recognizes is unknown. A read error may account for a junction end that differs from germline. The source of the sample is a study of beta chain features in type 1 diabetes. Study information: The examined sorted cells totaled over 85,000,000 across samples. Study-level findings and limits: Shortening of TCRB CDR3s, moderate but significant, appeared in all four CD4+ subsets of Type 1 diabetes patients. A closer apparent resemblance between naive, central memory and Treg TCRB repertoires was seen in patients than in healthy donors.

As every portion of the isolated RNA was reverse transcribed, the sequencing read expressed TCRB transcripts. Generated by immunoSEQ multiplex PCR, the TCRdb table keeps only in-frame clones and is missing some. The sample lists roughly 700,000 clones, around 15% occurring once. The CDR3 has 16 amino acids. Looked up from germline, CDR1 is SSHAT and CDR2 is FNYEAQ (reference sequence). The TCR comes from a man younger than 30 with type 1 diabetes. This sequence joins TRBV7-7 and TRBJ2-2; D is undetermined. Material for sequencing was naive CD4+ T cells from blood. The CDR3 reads CASSLLLSANTGELFF. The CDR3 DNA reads TGTGCTAGCAGCTTACTGCTGTCCGCGAACACCGGGGAGCTGTTTTTT.